This T cell receptor beta chain was identified in a study of T cell changes during pregnancy in multiple sclerosis. With respect to this clone: Germline and junction disagree at one end, which may indicate a read error.

Produced via immunoSEQ multiplex PCR; TCRdb's table is partial and in-frame only. Here the sample spans tens of thousands of clones, about 92% being singletons. Material: peripheral blood, obtained after pregnancy. This clonotype originated in a female donor with multiple sclerosis, enrolled in a pregnancy study.

CDR3 sequence: CASSPGQTTLFHF. In DNA, the CDR3 is TGTGCCAGCAGCCCCGGACAGACCACGCTCTTTCACTTC. The genes are TRBV7-2 and TRBJ2-7; D perhaps matches TRBD1 (6 bases). Germline V CDR1 and CDR2: SGHTA, FQGNSA. The CDR3 runs 13 residues.